The rows below give T cell receptor beta chains drawn from one sample of a study of cytomegalovirus exposure and HLA in healthy donors. TCRdb keeps only in-frame clones here, not all; method: immunoSEQ multiplex PCR. The sample includes approximately 170,000 clones, almost 75% of them seen just once. The sequencing sample was made of PBMCs. The receptors come from a woman under 40 in good health and CMV-seropositive. Both conserved end residues are part of each CDR3. D genes are given only for firm matches. A clone size is listed for some rows: how often the clone was seen (once, few, many), or a class if it is expanded.

V	length	size	J	D	CDR3	DNA
TRBV27	13	-	TRBJ2-5	-	CASSLVSEETQYF	TGTGCCAGCAGTTTAGTCTCTGAAGAGACCCAGTACTTC
TRBV7-9	13	once	TRBJ2-1	-	CASSLAAGSEQFF	TGTGCCAGCAGCTTAGCTGCGGGGAGTGAGCAGTTCTTC
TRBV6-6	16	once	TRBJ2-1	TRBD2	CASSYAGTSSYNEQFF	TGTGCCAGCAGTTACGCCGGGACTAGCAGCTACAATGAGCAGTTCTTC
TRBV25-1	11	-	TRBJ2-5	-	CASSAGETQYF	TGTGCCAGCAGTGCCGGAGAGACCCAGTACTTC
TRBV9	14	-	TRBJ1-2	TRBD1	CASSRTGGLYGYTF	TGTGCCAGCAGCCGGACAGGGGGCCTTTATGGCTACACCTTC
TRBV28	10	-	TRBJ1-2	-	CATSDYGYTF	TGTGCCACCTCAGACTATGGCTACACCTTC
TRBV6-1	16	-	TRBJ1-4	TRBD1	CASSEGVGRGNEKLFF	TGTGCCAGCAGTGAAGGGGTTGGCAGGGGGAATGAAAAACTGTTTTTT
TRBV7-9	12	-	TRBJ1-1	-	CASSPLRTEAFF	TGTGCCAGCAGCCCACTGAGGACTGAAGCTTTCTTT
TRBV27	14	-	TRBJ2-1	TRBD2	CASSWAGGLNEQFF	TGTGCCAGCAGTTGGGCGGGAGGCTTGAATGAGCAGTTCTTC
TRBV28	15	-	TRBJ2-7	-	CASSAEGAGLYEQYF	TGTGCCAGCAGTGCCGAAGGGGCGGGATTATACGAGCAGTACTTC
TRBV28	14	-	TRBJ1-1	-	CASSPGVGDTEAFF	TGTGCCAGCAGCCCAGGGGTAGGGGACACTGAAGCTTTCTTT
TRBV7-9	12	-	TRBJ2-7	-	CSSSLDRGGGYF	TGTTCCAGCAGCTTAGACCGAGGGGGGGGGTACTTC
TRBV2	13	-	TRBJ1-1	-	CASSLRQNTEAFF	TGTGCCAGCAGTCTACGACAGAACACTGAAGCTTTCTTT
TRBV7-9	12	-	TRBJ2-7	-	CASSLDSPEQYF	TGTGCCAGCAGCTTAGACTCCCCCGAGCAGTACTTC
TRBV27	13	-	TRBJ1-2	-	CASSFGQNYGYTF	TGTGCCAGCAGTTTTGGACAGAACTATGGCTACACCTTC
TRBV2	20	-	TRBJ2-7	TRBD1	CASSVLPGQGVAGGGYEQYF	TGTGCCAGCAGCGTACTCCCGGGACAGGGGGTCGCGGGAGGTGGATACGAGCAGTACTTC
TRBV7-2	14	-	TRBJ2-7	TRBD2	CASSRTSVAYEQYF	TGTGCCAGCAGCCGGACTAGCGTAGCCTACGAGCAGTACTTC
TRBV7-6	18	-	TRBJ1-1	-	CASSSTLVIGPPDTEAFF	TGTGCCAGCAGCTCCACACTAGTGATCGGACCCCCAGACACTGAAGCTTTCTTT
TRBV6-1	15	few	TRBJ2-5	TRBD1	CASRLEGGAGETQYF	TGTGCCAGCAGGTTAGAAGGGGGCGCAGGGGAGACCCAGTACTTC
TRBV9	16	-	TRBJ2-5	-	CASSADLGFGQETQYF	TGTGCCAGCAGCGCAGACTTAGGTTTTGGACAAGAGACCCAGTACTTC
TRBV5-1	18	-	TRBJ2-2	TRBD2	CASSLGASGSRSTGELFF	TGCGCCAGCAGCTTGGGTGCTAGCGGGAGTCGTTCCACCGGGGAGCTGTTTTTT
TRBV27	17	few	TRBJ2-5	-	CASSSSHDAGGPETQYF	TGTGCCAGCAGTTCTTCACATGATGCTGGAGGGCCGGAGACCCAGTACTTC
TRBV5-5	14	-	TRBJ2-1	TRBD2	CASSLRLAGDEQFF	TGTGCCAGCAGCTTGCGGCTAGCGGGCGATGAGCAGTTCTTC
TRBV10-3	16	few	TRBJ2-2	-	CAISFGSSGSTGELFF	TGTGCCATCAGTTTCGGATCCTCAGGGTCCACCGGGGAGCTGTTTTTT
TRBV6-5	14	once	TRBJ1-5	-	CASRETDSNQPQHF	TGTGCCAGCAGAGAGACAGATAGCAATCAGCCCCAGCATTTT
TRBV2	14	-	TRBJ2-7	-	CASSSDSARREQYF	TGTGCCAGCAGTTCAGACTCCGCGCGGCGCGAGCAGTACTTC
TRBV5-6	18	-	TRBJ2-1	TRBD2	CASSLVIASGSSYNEQFF	TGTGCCAGCAGCTTGGTTATCGCTAGCGGGAGCTCCTACAATGAGCAGTTCTTC
TRBV13	14	few	TRBJ1-2	-	CASSYGGANYGYTF	TGTGCCAGCAGCTACGGTGGAGCTAACTATGGCTACACCTTC
TRBV5-8	12	-	TRBJ2-7	-	CASSLDGYEQYF	TGTGCCAGCAGCTTGGACGGGTACGAGCAGTACTTC
TRBV6-1	15	-	TRBJ2-3	TRBD2	CASSDSGRALDTQYF	TGTGCCAGCAGTGATAGCGGGAGGGCCTTAGATACGCAGTATTTT
TRBV11-3	13	-	TRBJ2-2	-	CASSLGGTGELFF	TGTGCCAGCAGCTTAGGCGGCACCGGGGAGCTGTTTTTT
TRBV7-9	17	once	TRBJ1-1	TRBD1	CASSSVRQGAPNTEAFF	TGTGCCAGCAGCAGTGTGCGGCAGGGGGCACCGAACACTGAAGCTTTCTTT
TRBV18	18	-	TRBJ2-1	-	CASSTIANLGRDMYEQFF	TGTGCCAGCTCGACCATTGCTAACTTAGGACGGGACATGTATGAGCAGTTCTTC
TRBV20-1	11	-	TRBJ2-3	-	CIGLSTDTQYF	TGCATTGGACTAAGCACAGATACGCAGTATTTT
TRBV6-1	14	-	TRBJ1-2	TRBD1	CASSGQGSPRGYTF	TGTGCCAGCAGTGGACAGGGGTCCCCTAGGGGCTACACCTTC
TRBV27	14	-	TRBJ2-1	TRBD2	CASSYTSGLHEQFF	TGTGCCAGCAGTTACACTAGCGGGCTTCATGAGCAGTTCTTC